The present T cell receptor (beta chain) was sequenced within a study of T cells after yellow fever vaccination. This clonotype has a handful of counts. The V gene end was trimmed by 2 bases and the J gene end by 2 bases; junction bases not matched to a gene: 6. Germline V gene sequence: CDR1 DFQATT, CDR2 SNEGSKA (reference sequence). This CDR3 region has 15 residues. Synthesis of TCR cDNA relied on 5'RACE template switching, which attached a universal primer site and UMIs. TCRdb independently ran MiXCR on the 5' RACE reads; one entry per CDR3 protein. The data show approximately 70,000 distinct CDR3 sequences, approximately 6.1% seen once.

The genes are TRBV20-1 and TRBJ2-3; 8 bases match TRBD2. Source: CD8+ T cells sorted from PBMCs, taken roughly 47 days after the first yellow fever vaccination. This TCR derives from a man between 18 and 35 years old who received the YFV17D yellow fever vaccine. The CDR3 here is CSARPSGGNTDTQYF. The CDR3 region has the DNA TGCAGTGCTAGACCCAGCGGGGGAAACACAGATACGCAGTATTTT.